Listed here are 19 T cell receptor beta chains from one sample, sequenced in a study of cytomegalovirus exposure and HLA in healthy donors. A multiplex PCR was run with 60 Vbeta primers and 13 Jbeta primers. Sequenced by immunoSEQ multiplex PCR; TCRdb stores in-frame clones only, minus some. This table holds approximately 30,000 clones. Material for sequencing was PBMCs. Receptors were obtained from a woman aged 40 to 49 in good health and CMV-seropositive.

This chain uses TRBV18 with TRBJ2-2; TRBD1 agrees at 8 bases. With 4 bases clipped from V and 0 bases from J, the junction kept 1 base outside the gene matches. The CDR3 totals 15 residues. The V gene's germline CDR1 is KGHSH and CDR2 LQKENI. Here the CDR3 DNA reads TGTGCCAGCTCACAGGACAGGGCGAACACCGGGGAGCTGTTTTTT. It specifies CASSQDRANTGELFF.

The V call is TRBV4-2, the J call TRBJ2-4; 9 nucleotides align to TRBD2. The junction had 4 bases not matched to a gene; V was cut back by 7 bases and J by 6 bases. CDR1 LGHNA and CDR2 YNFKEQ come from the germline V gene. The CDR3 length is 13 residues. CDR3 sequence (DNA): TGTGCCAGCACTCCAGCGGGGGGAAACATTCAGTACTTC. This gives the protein CASTPAGGNIQYF.

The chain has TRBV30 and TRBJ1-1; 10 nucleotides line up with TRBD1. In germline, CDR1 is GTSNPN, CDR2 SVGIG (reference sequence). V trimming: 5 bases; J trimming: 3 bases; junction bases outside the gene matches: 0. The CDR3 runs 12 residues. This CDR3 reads CAWGQGDTEAFF. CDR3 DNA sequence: TGTGCCTGGGGACAGGGGGACACTGAAGCTTTCTTT.

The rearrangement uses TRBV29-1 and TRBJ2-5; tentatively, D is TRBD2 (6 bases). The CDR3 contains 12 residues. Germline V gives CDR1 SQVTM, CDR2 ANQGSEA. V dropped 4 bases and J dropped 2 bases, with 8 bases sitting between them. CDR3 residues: CSVGRGQETQYF. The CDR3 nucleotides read TGCAGCGTTGGTCGGGGGCAAGAGACCCAGTACTTC.

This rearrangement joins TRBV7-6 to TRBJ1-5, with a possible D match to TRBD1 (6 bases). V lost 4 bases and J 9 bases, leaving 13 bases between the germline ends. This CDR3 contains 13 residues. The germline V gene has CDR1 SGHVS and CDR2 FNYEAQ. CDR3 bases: TGTGCCAGCAGCTCGGACAGTTCCCGGCCCCAGCATTTT. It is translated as CASSSDSSRPQHF.

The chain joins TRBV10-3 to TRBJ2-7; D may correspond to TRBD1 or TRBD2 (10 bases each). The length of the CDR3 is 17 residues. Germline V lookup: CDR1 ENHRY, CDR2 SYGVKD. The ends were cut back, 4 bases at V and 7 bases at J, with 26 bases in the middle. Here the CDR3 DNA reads TGTGCCATCAGTGGCGGGACAGGGGTAGCGGGAGGAGATGAGCAGTACTTC. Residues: CAISGGTGVAGGDEQYF.

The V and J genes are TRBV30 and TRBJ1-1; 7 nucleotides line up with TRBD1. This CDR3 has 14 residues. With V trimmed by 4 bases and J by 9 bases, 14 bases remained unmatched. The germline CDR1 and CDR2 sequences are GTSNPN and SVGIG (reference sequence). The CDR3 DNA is TGTGCCTGGATAGGGCAGGGGGTGATGGGGAAAGCTTTCTTT. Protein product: CAWIGQGVMGKAFF.

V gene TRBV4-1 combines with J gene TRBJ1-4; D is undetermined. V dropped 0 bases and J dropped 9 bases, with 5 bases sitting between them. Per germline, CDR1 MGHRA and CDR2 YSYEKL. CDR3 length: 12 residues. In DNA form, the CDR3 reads TGCGCCAGCAGCCAAGATATCCAAAAACTGTTTTTT. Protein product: CASSQDIQKLFF.

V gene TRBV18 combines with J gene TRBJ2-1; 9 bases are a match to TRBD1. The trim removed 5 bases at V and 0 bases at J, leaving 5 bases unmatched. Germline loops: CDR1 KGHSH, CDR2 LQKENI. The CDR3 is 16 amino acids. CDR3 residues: CASSGQGPSSYNEQFF. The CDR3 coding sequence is TGTGCCAGCTCAGGACAGGGGCCAAGCTCCTACAATGAGCAGTTCTTC. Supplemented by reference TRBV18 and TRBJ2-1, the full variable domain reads NAGVMQNPRHLVRRRGQEARLRCSPMKGHSHVYWYRQLPEEGLKFMVYLQKENIIDESGMPKERFSAEFPKEGPSILRIQQVVRGDSAAYFCASSGQGPSSYNEQFFGPGTRLTVL.

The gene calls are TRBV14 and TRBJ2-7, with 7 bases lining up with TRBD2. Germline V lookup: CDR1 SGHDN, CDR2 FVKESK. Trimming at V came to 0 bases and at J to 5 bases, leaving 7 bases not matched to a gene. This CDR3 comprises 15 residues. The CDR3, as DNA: TGTGCCAGCAGCCAAGATAGGGAGGGGTCGAACGAGCAGTACTTC. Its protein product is CASSQDREGSNEQYF.

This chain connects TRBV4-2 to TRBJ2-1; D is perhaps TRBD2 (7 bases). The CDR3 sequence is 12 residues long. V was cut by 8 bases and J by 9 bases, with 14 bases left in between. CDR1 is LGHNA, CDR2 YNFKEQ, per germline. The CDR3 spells CASGGGPREQFF. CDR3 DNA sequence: TGTGCCAGCGGGGGGGGGCCCCGTGAGCAGTTCTTC.

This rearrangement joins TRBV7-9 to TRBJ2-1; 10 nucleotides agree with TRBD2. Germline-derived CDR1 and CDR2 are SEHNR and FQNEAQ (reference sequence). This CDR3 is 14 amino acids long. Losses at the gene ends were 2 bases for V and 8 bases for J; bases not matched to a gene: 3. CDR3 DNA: TGTGCCAGCAGCTTACTAGCGGGAGATCATGAGCAGTTCTTC. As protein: CASSLLAGDHEQFF.

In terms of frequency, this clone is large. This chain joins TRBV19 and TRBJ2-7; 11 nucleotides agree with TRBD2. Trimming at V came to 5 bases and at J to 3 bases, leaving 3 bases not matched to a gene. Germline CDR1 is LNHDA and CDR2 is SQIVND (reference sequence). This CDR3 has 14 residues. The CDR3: CASSAGLAVYEQYF. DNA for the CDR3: TGTGCCAGTAGTGCGGGACTAGCGGTCTACGAGCAGTACTTC.

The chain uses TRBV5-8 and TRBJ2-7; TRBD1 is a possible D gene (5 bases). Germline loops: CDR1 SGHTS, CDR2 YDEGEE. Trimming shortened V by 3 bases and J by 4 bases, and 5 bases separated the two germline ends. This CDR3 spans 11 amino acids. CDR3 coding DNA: TGTGCCAGCAGCTCAGGGTACGAGCAGTACTTC. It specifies CASSSGYEQYF.

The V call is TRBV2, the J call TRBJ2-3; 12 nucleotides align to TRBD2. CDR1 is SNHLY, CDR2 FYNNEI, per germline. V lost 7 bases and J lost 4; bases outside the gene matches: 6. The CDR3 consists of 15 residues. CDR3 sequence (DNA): TGTGCCAGCATCCCTCTAGCGGGAGGGGCAGATACGCAGTATTTT. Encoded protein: CASIPLAGGADTQYF.

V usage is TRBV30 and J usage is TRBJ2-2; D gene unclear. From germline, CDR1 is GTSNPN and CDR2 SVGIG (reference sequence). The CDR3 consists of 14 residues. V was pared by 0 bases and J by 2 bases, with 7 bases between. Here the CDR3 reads CAWSVSSNTGELFF. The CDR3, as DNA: TGTGCCTGGAGTGTTAGCTCAAACACCGGGGAGCTGTTTTTT. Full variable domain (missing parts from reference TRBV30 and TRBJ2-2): SQTIHQWPATLVQPVGSPLSLECTVEGTSNPNLYWYRQAAGRGLQLLFYSVGIGQISSEVPQNLSASRPQDRQFILSSKKLLLSDSGFYLCAWSVSSNTGELFFGEGSRLTVL.

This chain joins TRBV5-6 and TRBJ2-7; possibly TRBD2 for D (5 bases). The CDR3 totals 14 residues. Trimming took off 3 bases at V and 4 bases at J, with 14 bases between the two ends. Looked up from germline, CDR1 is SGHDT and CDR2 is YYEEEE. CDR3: CASSSDYDSYEQYF. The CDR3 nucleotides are TGTGCCAGCAGCTCTGACTATGACTCATACGAGCAGTACTTC.

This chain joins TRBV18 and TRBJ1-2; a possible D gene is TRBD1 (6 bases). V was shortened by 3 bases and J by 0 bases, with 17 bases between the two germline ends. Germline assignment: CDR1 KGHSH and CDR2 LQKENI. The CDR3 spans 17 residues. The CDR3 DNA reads TGTGCCAGCTCACCCCGACGACCGGACAGTCCTAACTATGGCTACACCTTC. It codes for CASSPRRPDSPNYGYTF.

CDR3 bases: TGTGCCTGGGCGGGAGGTTGGGGGCAGGAGACCCAGTACTTC. Its protein is CAWAGGWGQETQYF. This chain joins TRBV30 and TRBJ2-5, with TRBD2 matching over 8 bases. CDR3 size: 14 residues. Germline lookup yields CDR1 GTSNPN and CDR2 SVGIG (reference sequence). J gave up 5 bases and V 5 bases, and 10 bases lay outside the gene matches.